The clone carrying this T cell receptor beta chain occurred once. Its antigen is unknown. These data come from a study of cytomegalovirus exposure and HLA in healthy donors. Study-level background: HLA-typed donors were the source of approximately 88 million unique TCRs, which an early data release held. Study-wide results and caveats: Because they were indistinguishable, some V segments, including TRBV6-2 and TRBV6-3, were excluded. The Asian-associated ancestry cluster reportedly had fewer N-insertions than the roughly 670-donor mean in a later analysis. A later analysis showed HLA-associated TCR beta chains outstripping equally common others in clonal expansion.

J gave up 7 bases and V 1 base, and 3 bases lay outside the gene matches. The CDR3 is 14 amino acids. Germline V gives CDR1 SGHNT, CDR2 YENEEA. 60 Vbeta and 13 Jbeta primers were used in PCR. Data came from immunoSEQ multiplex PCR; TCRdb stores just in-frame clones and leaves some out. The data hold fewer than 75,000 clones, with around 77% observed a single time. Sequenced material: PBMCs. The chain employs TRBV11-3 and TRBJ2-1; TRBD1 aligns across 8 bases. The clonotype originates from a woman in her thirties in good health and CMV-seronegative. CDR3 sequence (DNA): TGTGCCAGCAGCTTAGGGACAGGGAGAAATGAGCAGTTCTTC. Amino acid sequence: CASSLGTGRNEQFF.